This T cell receptor (beta chain) was identified in a study of a mutant IDH1 vaccine in newly diagnosed glioma. On the study more broadly: Weeks 1, 3, 5, 7, 11, 15, 19 and 23 were when patients received their eight vaccinations. The therapy given earlier, which was standard therapy, consisted of radiotherapy, temozolomide, or both, and most of the patients received both. General study points: Vaccine-induced immune responses were detected in around 92% of patients.

Time point in this sample: week 23, last vaccination. Doses comprised 300 ug of mutant IDH1 20-mer peptide each, plus topical imiquimod. A word on this clone: What it binds is not known.

Sequenced by immunoSEQ multiplex PCR; TCRdb stores in-frame clones only, minus some. This table has about 64,000 clones, approximately 85% appearing once. The CDR3 totals 11 residues. V was shortened by 2 bases and J by 7 bases, with 2 bases between the two germline ends. Germline lookup yields CDR1 MNHNS and CDR2 SASEGT. J is TRBJ2-2 and V is TRBV6-1; no reliable D call. The input for sequencing was PBMCs, taken from a glioma patient whose treatment included an IDH1 peptide vaccine. This TCR derives from a man aged 25 to 45 with glioma. CDR3 sequence (DNA): TGTGCCAGCAGTGAAATCGGGGAGCTGTTTTTT. Translating it yields CASSEIGELFF.